This T cell receptor beta chain stems from a study of cytomegalovirus exposure and HLA in healthy donors. Study-wide findings and caveats: Per a later analysis, HLA-associated TCR beta chains showed more clonal expansion than other, equally common TCR beta chains. As immune exposure information, only CMV serostatus was available.

A multiplex PCR was run with 60 Vbeta primers and 13 Jbeta primers. TCRdb keeps only in-frame clones here, not all; method: immunoSEQ multiplex PCR. The profile covers about 100,000 clones, with 84% appearing a single time and 1.2% taken by the ten largest. As concerns this clone: The antigen is not known.

Trimming at V came to 2 bases and at J to 5 bases, leaving 3 bases not matched to a gene. Germline lookup yields CDR1 MNHEY and CDR2 SVGAGI. CDR3 length: 14 residues. Sequencing was carried out using PBMCs. The source of this sequence is a woman aged 18-29 years in good health and CMV-seronegative. The chain employs TRBV6-5 and TRBJ2-7, with 10 bases identical to TRBD2. CDR3 amino acids: CASSYKRGGNEQYF. The DNA for the CDR3 is TGTGCCAGCAGTTACAAGCGGGGGGGGAACGAGCAGTACTTC.